This T cell receptor (beta chain) appears in the sequencing data of a study of spatial heterogeneity in lung cancer. The table lists this clonotype with many counts. This beta chain is off target for a library built for alpha chains, so its abundance means little. The CDR3 covers 13 residues. The germline V and J ends were trimmed by 4 bases and 5 bases, with 12 bases remaining between them. Germline V CDR1 and CDR2: LGHNA, YSLEER. MiXCR, applied by TCRdb to the 5' RACE reads, yields one record per CDR3 protein. The table has about 8,600 distinct CDR3 sequences, roughly 4.5% seen once; the top ten hold around 29%. Documented time point: sample taken at primary tumor resection. Whole RNA came from tumor, nontumor lung or frozen PBMC and was sequenced without being sorted. The donors were 72 patients with non-small cell lung cancer that was early-stage and untreated.

The sequenced sample was PBMCs, obtained at surgery. V usage is TRBV4-3 and J usage is TRBJ2-7; tentative D call: TRBD1 (7 bases). The sequence was collected from a male donor with early-stage non-small cell lung cancer. In nucleotides, the CDR3 is TGCGCCAGCAGCCCCCAGGGGGAGGACGAGCAGTACTTC. This codes for CASSPQGEDEQYF.